Following are 30 T cell receptor beta chains from one sample sequenced in a study of shared clonotypes between healthy human individuals. Assay: immunoSEQ multiplex PCR; the TCRdb copy retains only in-frame clones and omits some. This sample has approximately 740,000 clones, with around 72% found just once. Sequencing input: memory CD4+ T cells sorted from blood. Subset noted: CD45RA-negative fraction. These receptors were collected from a woman aged 25 to 39 in good health.

The rearrangement joins TRBV7-2 to TRBJ1-1; D is unresolved. V was shortened by 2 bases and J by 1 base, with 11 bases between the two germline ends. The length of the CDR3 is 15 residues. Germline values: CDR1 SGHTA, CDR2 FQGNSA. DNA for the CDR3: TGTGCCAGCAGCTTAACGGTGAACAGGAACACTGAAGCTTTCTTT. Amino acids: CASSLTVNRNTEAFF.

In nucleotides, the CDR3 is TGTGCCAGTAGTATAGCCATTCAGGGCGGGACGAAAGCTTTCTTT. Its translation: CASSIAIQGGTKAFF. V and J are TRBV19 and TRBJ1-1, with a tentative D call TRBD1 (5 bases). V dropped 1 base and J dropped 9 bases, with 18 bases sitting between them. The germline CDR1 and CDR2 sequences are LNHDA and SQIVND (reference sequence). This CDR3 has 15 residues.

The chain combines TRBV4-2 with TRBJ2-7; no clear D. Germline V gene sequence: CDR1 LGHNA, CDR2 YNFKEQ. Deletions cut 8 bases from V and 0 bases from J, with 11 bases between. The CDR3 is made up of 13 amino acids. CDR3 amino acids: CASQDGYSYEQYF. DNA of the CDR3: TGTGCCAGCCAGGACGGTTACTCCTACGAGCAGTACTTC.

The CDR3 DNA reads TGTGCCAGCAGCGTGGGACTAGCGGGAGGGGGAGATACGCAGTATTTT. Translated: CASSVGLAGGGDTQYF. The genes are TRBV13 and TRBJ2-3; 16 nucleotides match TRBD2. Per germline, CDR1 PRHDT and CDR2 FYEKMQ (reference sequence). The CDR3 length is 16 residues. J lost 5 bases, V lost 5 bases, and 4 bases had no gene match. Together with reference TRBV13 and TRBJ2-3, the CDR3 gives the full variable domain: AAGVIQSPRHLIKEKRETATLKCYPIPRHDTVYWYQQGPGQDPQFLISFYEKMQSDKGSIPDRFSAQQFSDYHSELNMSSLELGDSALYFCASSVGLAGGGDTQYFGPGTRLTVL.

This clone was detected only once. This CDR3 is also generated by other DNA sequences in the sample. The chain is built from TRBV6-1 and TRBJ1-1; D remains unclear. Trimming removed 6 bases at V and 2 bases at J, with 4 bases between. The CDR3 contains 11 residues. Germline CDR1 MNHNS, CDR2 SASEGT. This chain's CDR3 is CASRVNTEAFF. CDR3 coding DNA: TGTGCCAGCAGAGTCAACACTGAAGCTTTCTTT.

This clone was found many times. The chain recombines TRBV11-2 with TRBJ1-4; 7 nucleotides line up with TRBD1. Germline lookup yields CDR1 SGHAT and CDR2 FQNNGV. This CDR3 region has 13 residues. The trim removed 5 bases at V and 12 bases at J, leaving 9 bases unmatched. The CDR3 here is CASSRQAQGELFF. The CDR3 nucleotides read TGTGCCAGCAGCCGACAGGCCCAGGGGGAACTGTTTTTT. Looking up the rest from reference TRBV11-2 and TRBJ1-4 gives the full variable domain: EAGVAQSPRYKIIEKRQSVAFWCNPISGHATLYWYQQILGQGPKLLIQFQNNGVVDDSQLPKDRFSAERLKGVDSTLKIQPAKLEDSAVYLCASSRQAQGELFFGSGTQLSVL.

The rearrangement uses TRBV29-1 and TRBJ2-7, with 9 nucleotides matching TRBD1. Germline CDR1 SQVTM, CDR2 ANQGSEA. The ends lost 5 bases at V and 5 bases at J; junction bases unmatched: 10. The CDR3 spans 14 residues. In nucleotides, the CDR3 is TGCAGCGTTAGGGTTGGGACAGGGTACAACGAGCAGTACTTC. This sequence encodes CSVRVGTGYNEQYF.

The V call is TRBV5-1, the J call TRBJ2-7, with a possible D match to TRBD1 (5 bases). From germline, CDR1 is SGHRS and CDR2 YFSETQ. This CDR3 spans 16 amino acids. The ends were cut back, 0 bases at V and 3 bases at J, with 16 bases in the middle. For the CDR3, the DNA is TGCGCCAGCAGCTTGGGGTGGACAACGAAGGGCTACGAGCAGTACTTC. It specifies CASSLGWTTKGYEQYF.

This clone was counted only a few times. The chain carries TRBV6-1 and TRBJ2-7; 8 nucleotides align to TRBD2. The CDR3 loop spans 13 amino acids. CDR1 and CDR2 (germline): MNHNS, SASEGT. J gave up 2 bases and V 7 bases, and 4 bases lay outside the gene matches. The CDR3, as DNA: TGTGCCAGCATTGTAGCGGGAACCTACGAGCAGTACTTC. Protein sequence: CASIVAGTYEQYF.

The chain couples TRBV7-9 to TRBJ1-2; D uncertain. Germline V CDR1 and CDR2: SEHNR, FQNEAQ (reference sequence). The CDR3 loop spans 14 amino acids. V shed 1 base and J shed 6 bases, with 12 bases lying between them. The CDR3 protein is CASSLGAGEDGYTF. The DNA of the CDR3 is TGTGCCAGCAGCTTAGGGGCGGGTGAGGATGGCTACACCTTC.

V and J are TRBV5-1 and TRBJ2-1, with TRBD2 matching over 11 bases. The CDR3 covers 17 residues. Germline V gene sequence: CDR1 SGHRS, CDR2 YFSETQ. With 0 bases clipped from V and 8 bases from J, the junction kept 10 bases outside the gene matches. CDR3 sequence (DNA): TGCGCCAGCAGCTTGGAAGCCCCTAGCGGGAGGCGCTATGAGCAGTTCTTC. It is translated as CASSLEAPSGRRYEQFF.

This sequence joins TRBV6-6 and TRBJ2-2, with 8 bases aligning to TRBD2. From germline, CDR1 is MNHNY and CDR2 SVGAGI (reference sequence). Unmatched junction bases numbered 4, after V lost 7 bases and J lost 3 bases. The CDR3 is made up of 14 amino acids. The CDR3 sequence: CASIRRGDTGELFF. The CDR3 coding sequence is TGTGCCAGCATACGGCGGGGGGACACCGGGGAGCTGTTTTTT.

The genes are TRBV9 and TRBJ2-1, with TRBD1 matching 9 bases. V lost 4 bases and J lost 5; bases outside the gene matches: 7. The germline gives CDR1 SGDLS, CDR2 YYNGEE. The CDR3 extends over 15 amino acids. CDR3 residues: CASSFRDRVNNEQFF. The CDR3, as DNA: TGTGCCAGCAGCTTCCGGGACAGGGTGAACAATGAGCAGTTCTTC.

V and J are TRBV27 and TRBJ2-5, with 8 bases that match TRBD1. The V gene's germline CDR1 is MNHEY and CDR2 SMNVEV (reference sequence). The CDR3 sequence is 14 residues long. The junction had 15 bases not matched to a gene; V was cut back by 7 bases and J by 11 bases. CDR3 loop: CASKRQGMLWEQYF. The CDR3 nucleotides read TGTGCCAGCAAGCGACAGGGGATGCTGTGGGAGCAGTACTTC.

The rearrangement links TRBV5-1 to TRBJ2-7; TRBD1 matches at 11 bases. The trim removed 0 bases at V and 1 base at J, leaving 0 bases unmatched. CDR1 and CDR2 from the germline V gene are SGHRS and YFSETQ. The length of the CDR3 is 15 residues. The CDR3 region is CASSLGDRGSYEQYF. The CDR3 coding sequence is TGCGCCAGCAGCTTGGGGGACAGGGGGTCCTACGAGCAGTACTTC.

The chain uses TRBV7-3 and TRBJ2-3; tentative D call: TRBD1 (6 bases). CDR1 and CDR2 (germline): SGHTA, FQGTGA. The CDR3 extends over 14 amino acids. V lost 5 bases and J lost 2, with 11 bases in between. CDR3 region: CASSLDSYTDTQYF. The CDR3 nucleotides are TGTGCCAGCAGCCTGGACAGCTACACAGATACGCAGTATTTT.

J is TRBJ1-5 and V is TRBV10-3, with 9 bases matching TRBD1. Trimming took 3 bases from V and 2 from J; bases not matched to a gene: 2. The CDR3 is made up of 15 amino acids. Germline V lookup: CDR1 ENHRY, CDR2 SYGVKD. The CDR3, as DNA: TGTGCCATCAGTGACACAGGGGGCGGCAATCAGCCCCAGCATTTT. Its protein product is CAISDTGGGNQPQHF.

The rearrangement joins TRBV28 to TRBJ1-5; TRBD1 aligns across 9 bases. The CDR3 totals 14 residues. V shed 6 bases and J 6 bases; nucleotides not matched to a gene: 6. Germline assignment: CDR1 MDHEN and CDR2 SYDVKM. In DNA form, the CDR3 reads TGTGCCAGCAGGCCGGGACAGGGAGGTCAGCCCCAGCATTTT. This gives the protein CASRPGQGGQPQHF.

This clone appeared a few times. V gene TRBV6-1 combines with J gene TRBJ1-4; 7 bases line up with TRBD1. The germline CDR1 and CDR2 sequences are MNHNS and SASEGT. This CDR3 comprises 14 residues. Trimming took 6 bases from V and 1 from J; bases not matched to a gene: 2. The CDR3: CASRGTVTNEKLFF. Written as DNA, the CDR3 is TGTGCCAGCAGAGGGACAGTAACTAATGAAAAACTGTTTTTT.

This chain connects TRBV2 to TRBJ2-6; TRBD1 might be the D (5 bases). V shed 9 bases and J shed 0 bases, with 18 bases lying between them. The length of the CDR3 is 17 residues. Per the germline V gene, CDR1 is SNHLY and CDR2 is FYNNEI. The CDR3 region is CARGPVGLSSGANVLTF. DNA of the CDR3: TGTGCCAGGGGGCCGGTGGGCCTAAGCTCTGGGGCCAACGTCCTGACTTTC.

This clone appeared many times. This chain links TRBV29-1 with TRBJ2-7; D remains ambiguous. With 5 bases removed from V and 0 bases from J, the gap between germline ends came to 11 bases. Germline CDR1 SQVTM, CDR2 ANQGSEA. This CDR3 is 13 amino acids long. CDR3 sequence (DNA): TGCAGCGTTATGTGGCGAAGCTCCTACGAGCAGTACTTC. Protein sequence: CSVMWRSSYEQYF.

The chain is built from TRBV6-1 and TRBJ1-2; D unresolved. CDR3 size: 12 residues. The germline V and J ends were trimmed by 6 bases and 4 bases, with 9 bases remaining between them. Germline CDR1 MNHNS, CDR2 SASEGT. In DNA, the CDR3 is TGTGCCAGCAGAAGGGAACTCTATGGCTACACCTTC. Encoded protein: CASRRELYGYTF.

As regards this clone: At the DNA level, this CDR3 is encoded by other sequences in the same sample as well. This chain connects TRBV18 to TRBJ2-7, with unresolved D. The CDR3 runs to 12 residues. The V gene's germline CDR1 is KGHSH and CDR2 LQKENI. V lost 3 bases and J lost 5, with 8 bases in between. CDR3 DNA sequence: TGTGCCAGCTCACCTGGTTCCCACGAGCAGTACTTC. Translating it yields CASSPGSHEQYF.

The chain is built from TRBV27 and TRBJ1-4; 11 bases match TRBD1. Germline trimming cut 4 bases from V and 1 base from J; bases unmatched to any gene: 2. Germline V CDR1 and CDR2: MNHEY, SMNVEV (reference sequence). There are 16 residues in the CDR3. The CDR3 coding sequence is TGTGCCAGCAGTTGGGACAGGGGGAGAACTAATGAAAAACTGTTTTTT. Residues: CASSWDRGRTNEKLFF.

Comment on this clone: The sample contains more than one DNA sequence encoding this CDR3. The chain is built from TRBV9 and TRBJ2-3; D gene uncertain. The CDR3 consists of 13 residues. Germline assignment: CDR1 SGDLS and CDR2 YYNGEE. V gave up 0 bases and J gave up 1 base, with 3 bases separating them. CDR3 loop: CASSVGGTDTQYF. As DNA, the CDR3 is TGTGCCAGCAGCGTAGGGGGCACAGATACGCAGTATTTT.

The chain is built from TRBV4-2 and TRBJ1-3; D gene uncertain. The CDR3 runs 15 residues. V was shortened by 1 base and J by 0 bases, with 7 bases between the two germline ends. Germline CDR1 and CDR2: LGHNA and YNFKEQ. The CDR3 protein is CASSQGHSSGNTIYF. CDR3 nucleotides: TGTGCCAGCAGCCAAGGTCACAGCTCTGGAAACACCATATATTTT.

A remark on this clone: The junction does not match germline at one end; this may be a read error. In DNA, the CDR3 is TGTGCCAGCAGCGTAGCGGGAGTGGGCGGGGAGCAGTACTTC. Amino acids: CASSVAGVGGEQYF. The chain has TRBV7-7 and TRBJ2-5, with TRBD2 identical over 9 bases. This CDR3 is built from 14 residues. Germline assignment: CDR1 SSHAT and CDR2 FNYEAQ (reference sequence).

This clone has only a few counts. The V gene is TRBV30, the J gene TRBJ1-1; D possibly corresponds to TRBD1 (5 bases). The CDR3 is 13 residues long. Germline assignment: CDR1 GTSNPN and CDR2 SVGIG (reference sequence). V lost 1 base and J 3 bases, leaving 9 bases between the germline ends. In DNA form, the CDR3 reads TGTGCCTGGAGTGGAGGAGGGGACACTGAAGCTTTCTTT. Residues: CAWSGGGDTEAFF.

The J gene is TRBJ2-1, the V gene TRBV11-2, with 11 bases identical to TRBD2. Germline trimming cut 5 bases from V and 4 bases from J; bases unmatched to any gene: 10. CDR1 is SGHAT, CDR2 FQNNGV, per germline. The CDR3 has 17 residues. The chain's CDR3 is CASSPQIAGGPYNEQFF. CDR3 DNA: TGTGCCAGCAGCCCCCAGATAGCGGGAGGGCCATACAATGAGCAGTTCTTC.

Details on this clone: Given the absence of the conserved phenylalanine or tryptophan at the CDR3 end, a read error is likely. The limits of the CDR3 on the DNA are not certain, so only TCRdb's listed CDR3 is given. This chain joins TRBV11-2 and TRBJ2-7; the D call of TRBD1 is as the table states it, not checked on the DNA. The CDR3 is made up of 12 amino acids, end residues included. Germline CDR1 SGHAT, CDR2 FQNNGV. The CDR3 spells CASSSWTGGFVA.